The rows below give T cell receptor beta chains drawn from one sample of a study of blood T cell repertoires in COVID-19. Data came from immunoSEQ multiplex PCR; TCRdb stores just in-frame clones and leaves some out. The sample contains 200,000 to 250,000 clones, 88% of which appear only once. Input material: peripheral blood. These receptors were collected from a man between 18 and 29 years old with active or convalescent COVID-19. CDR3s include the opening cysteine and the closing phenylalanine or tryptophan. Fields, in order: clone size, D gene, V gene, J gene, CDR3 protein, CDR3 DNA. D genes are given only for firm matches. Clone size is not always given. Where it is, it says once, few, many or a class for expanded clones.

clone_size: .
d_call: .
v_call: TRBV27
j_call: TRBJ2-1
cdr3_aa: CASSRDLTYNEQFF
cdr3_nt: TGTGCCAGCAGCAGGGACTTAACCTACAATGAGCAGTTCTTC

clone_size: once
d_call: TRBD1
v_call: TRBV5-1
j_call: TRBJ2-5
cdr3_aa: CASSLAGTGQETQYF
cdr3_nt: TGCGCCAGCAGCTTGGCCGGGACAGGCCAAGAGACCCAGTACTTC

clone_size: .
d_call: .
v_call: TRBV28
j_call: TRBJ1-2
cdr3_aa: CASSLTHQGNGGGYTF
cdr3_nt: TGTGCCAGCAGTTTGACCCATCAGGGTAATGGTGGTGGCTACACCTTC

clone_size: .
d_call: .
v_call: TRBV18
j_call: TRBJ1-2
cdr3_aa: CASSPDQILGDGYTF
cdr3_nt: TGTGCCAGCTCCCCCGACCAGATCCTGGGCGATGGCTACACCTTC

clone_size: .
d_call: .
v_call: TRBV20-1
j_call: TRBJ2-5
cdr3_aa: CSAKRETQYF
cdr3_nt: TGCAGTGCTAAACGGGAGACCCAGTACTTC

clone_size: .
d_call: TRBD2
v_call: TRBV5-4
j_call: TRBJ2-3
cdr3_aa: CASSLTSGSRTDTQYF
cdr3_nt: TGTGCCAGCAGCTTGACTAGCGGGAGCCGCACAGATACGCAGTATTTT

clone_size: few
d_call: TRBD1
v_call: TRBV3-1/TRBV3-2
j_call: TRBJ2-1
cdr3_aa: CASRPGQGSYEQFF
cdr3_nt: TGTGCCAGCAGACCCGGACAGGGTAGTTATGAGCAGTTCTTC

clone_size: .
d_call: .
v_call: TRBV6-4
j_call: TRBJ2-2
cdr3_aa: CASSESGADTGELFF
cdr3_nt: TGTGCCAGCAGTGAAAGCGGAGCGGACACCGGGGAGCTGTTTTTT

clone_size: .
d_call: TRBD1
v_call: TRBV3-1/TRBV3-2
j_call: TRBJ1-2
cdr3_aa: CASSQTGGSYGYTF
cdr3_nt: TGTGCCAGCAGCCAGACAGGGGGCAGCTATGGCTACACCTTC

clone_size: .
d_call: .
v_call: TRBV27
j_call: TRBJ1-6
cdr3_aa: CASSFPRSPLHF
cdr3_nt: TGTGCCAGCAGTTTCCCCCGTTCACCCCTCCACTTT

clone_size: .
d_call: .
v_call: TRBV14
j_call: TRBJ2-1
cdr3_aa: CASSLGTYNEQFF
cdr3_nt: TGTGCCAGCAGCCTGGGGACTTACAATGAGCAGTTCTTC

clone_size: .
d_call: .
v_call: TRBV30
j_call: TRBJ2-1
cdr3_aa: CACDISVSNEQFF
cdr3_nt: TGTGCCTGTGATATTAGCGTCTCCAATGAGCAGTTCTTC

clone_size: .
d_call: .
v_call: TRBV7-9
j_call: TRBJ2-7
cdr3_aa: CASSDTRGANRNEQYF
cdr3_nt: TGTGCCAGCAGCGATACCCGGGGGGCGAATAGGAACGAGCAGTACTTC

clone_size: .
d_call: TRBD2
v_call: TRBV28
j_call: TRBJ2-1
cdr3_aa: CASTPGMAGGDSYNEQFF
cdr3_nt: TGTGCCAGCACCCCGGGTATGGCGGGAGGGGACTCCTACAATGAGCAGTTCTTC

clone_size: .
d_call: .
v_call: TRBV3-1/TRBV3-2
j_call: TRBJ2-5
cdr3_aa: CASSQEVAGPLRKTQYF
cdr3_nt: TGTGCCAGCAGCCAAGAAGTGGCGGGGCCCCTGAGGAAGACCCAGTACTTC

clone_size: .
d_call: .
v_call: TRBV11-2
j_call: TRBJ1-1
cdr3_aa: CASSSQMNTEAFF
cdr3_nt: TGTGCCAGCAGCTCGCAGATGAACACTGAAGCTTTCTTT

clone_size: .
d_call: TRBD2
v_call: TRBV7-2
j_call: TRBJ2-5
cdr3_aa: CASSFTGLASAQYF
cdr3_nt: TGTGCCAGCAGCTTTACGGGACTAGCAAGTGCCCAGTACTTC

clone_size: .
d_call: TRBD1
v_call: TRBV19
j_call: TRBJ1-5
cdr3_aa: CASSTGTGGGQPQHF
cdr3_nt: TGTGCCAGTAGTACCGGGACAGGGGGCGGTCAGCCCCAGCATTTT

clone_size: .
d_call: TRBD2
v_call: TRBV7-2
j_call: TRBJ2-3
cdr3_aa: CASSQGGTSGYTDTQYF
cdr3_nt: TGTGCCAGCAGCCAAGGCGGGACTAGCGGTTACACAGATACGCAGTATTTT

clone_size: .
d_call: TRBD2
v_call: TRBV5-1
j_call: TRBJ2-3
cdr3_aa: CASSLGAGGGTDLLRDTQYF
cdr3_nt: TGCGCCAGCAGCTTGGGGGCGGGGGGCGGCACCGACCTACTTCGGGATACGCAGTATTTT

clone_size: .
d_call: .
v_call: TRBV19
j_call: TRBJ1-2
cdr3_aa: CASSILGTIGGNYGYTF
cdr3_nt: TGTGCCAGTAGTATTTTGGGGACAATCGGCGGCAACTATGGCTACACCTTC

clone_size: .
d_call: .
v_call: TRBV5-6
j_call: TRBJ1-3
cdr3_aa: CASSLEARRAGNTIYF
cdr3_nt: TGTGCCAGCAGCTTGGAGGCGCGTCGGGCTGGAAACACCATATATTTT

clone_size: .
d_call: .
v_call: TRBV30
j_call: TRBJ1-2
cdr3_aa: CAWRDVGQGTNYGYTF
cdr3_nt: TGTGCCTGGAGGGACGTTGGACAAGGGACTAACTATGGCTACACCTTC

clone_size: .
d_call: .
v_call: TRBV29-1
j_call: TRBJ1-1
cdr3_aa: CSGRGGNTEAFF
cdr3_nt: TGCAGCGGCCGAGGCGGGAACACTGAAGCTTTCTTT

clone_size: .
d_call: .
v_call: TRBV2
j_call: TRBJ1-1
cdr3_aa: CASTTKQIKAGNTEAFF
cdr3_nt: TGTGCCAGCACGACCAAACAAATCAAAGCAGGAAACACTGAAGCTTTCTTT

clone_size: .
d_call: .
v_call: TRBV19
j_call: TRBJ2-3
cdr3_aa: CASTTRGRAGSDTQYF
cdr3_nt: TGTGCCAGTACCACAAGGGGCCGGGCGGGGTCAGATACGCAGTATTTT

clone_size: .
d_call: TRBD1
v_call: TRBV9
j_call: TRBJ1-5
cdr3_aa: CASGPGQTDQPQHF
cdr3_nt: TGTGCCAGCGGACCGGGACAGACAGATCAGCCCCAGCATTTT

clone_size: .
d_call: TRBD1
v_call: TRBV6-5
j_call: TRBJ1-5
cdr3_aa: CASKSQGALDQPQHF
cdr3_nt: TGTGCCAGCAAGTCACAGGGGGCCTTAGATCAGCCCCAGCATTTT

clone_size: once
d_call: .
v_call: TRBV7-3
j_call: TRBJ2-1
cdr3_aa: CASSRGSDSYNEQFF
cdr3_nt: TGTGCCAGCAGCCGGGGGTCCGACTCCTACAATGAGCAGTTCTTC